The 10 T cell receptor beta chains below were found in one sample sequenced in a study of blood T cell repertoires in COVID-19 (dated by TCRdb to the early 2020s). The library was generated by the immunoSEQ multiplex PCR assay. What TCRdb holds here is the immuneACCESS table cut down to in-frame rearrangements. Part of the clones is not present; checked against another copy, under half of the missing clones reflect an unresolved V gene, and the others are unexplained. Here the sample has some 250,000 clones; around 89% occur a single time. The ten largest clones capture roughly 8.6% of the sample. Sequences were obtained from PBMCs or T cells enriched from blood (not recorded which). These receptors all come from a man aged 35 to 55 who had recovered from COVID-19.

The chain links TRBV10-3 to TRBJ2-7; 9 nucleotides match TRBD2. Germline V lookup: CDR1 ENHRY, CDR2 SYGVKD. Losses at the gene ends were 3 bases for V and 6 bases for J; bases not matched to a gene: 6. The CDR3 has 14 residues. The CDR3 sequence is CAISDRAGGGEQYF. The CDR3, as DNA: TGTGCCATCAGTGACCGAGCGGGAGGAGGCGAGCAGTACTTC.

This rearrangement joins TRBV9 to TRBJ2-7; 7 bases line up with TRBD1. The CDR3 consists of 13 residues. Germline assignment: CDR1 SGDLS and CDR2 YYNGEE. V shed 5 bases, J shed 2 bases, and the junction held 4 bases outside the gene matches. Here the CDR3 DNA reads TGTGCCAGCAGGTGGGACAGTCCCTACGAGCAGTACTTC. The encoded protein is CASRWDSPYEQYF.

This clone was found once. The chain carries TRBV5-3 and TRBJ1-5; 9 bases line up with TRBD1. TRBV5-3 is an ORF, with its function uncertain. This CDR3 has 19 amino acids. The junction had 16 bases not matched to a gene; V was cut back by 4 bases and J by 2 bases. The CDR3 sequence: CARSPRDRASRSGNQPQHF. In DNA, the CDR3 is TGTGCCAGAAGCCCCCGGGACAGGGCTTCACGTTCGGGCAATCAGCCCCAGCATTTT.

The rearrangement uses TRBV6-6 and TRBJ2-7, with 8 bases that match TRBD1. Looked up from germline, CDR1 is MNHNY and CDR2 is SVGAGI (reference sequence). This CDR3 contains 13 residues. V trimming: 5 bases; J trimming: 7 bases; junction bases outside the gene matches: 7. The CDR3 sequence: CASSTNRGVEQYF. Here the CDR3 DNA reads TGTGCCAGCAGTACGAACAGGGGGGTGGAGCAGTACTTC.

As DNA, the CDR3 is TGTGCCAGCAGCTCTCTAGACAGGGGTAGTCAGCCCCAGCATTTT. It yields the protein CASSSLDRGSQPQHF. The V and J genes are TRBV5-6 and TRBJ1-5; 8 bases line up with TRBD1. CDR1 is SGHDT, CDR2 YYEEEE, per germline. This CDR3 spans 15 amino acids. J lost 6 bases, V lost 3 bases, and 8 bases had no gene match. Full variable domain (missing parts from reference TRBV5-6 and TRBJ1-5): DAGVTQSPTHLIKTRGQQVTLRCSPKSGHDTVSWYQQALGQGPQFIFQYYEEEERQRGNFPDRFSGHQFPNYSSELNVNALLLGDSALYLCASSSLDRGSQPQHFGDGTRLSIL.

This clone was recorded a few times. V is TRBV7-7 and J is TRBJ2-7; 7 positions match TRBD1. This CDR3 has 15 residues. Germline CDR1 and CDR2: SSHAT and FNYEAQ (reference sequence). The J segment lost 3 bases and the V segment lost 1 base, leaving 6 bases of the junction unmatched. CDR3 nucleotide sequence: TGTGCCAGCAGCTTAGGGCCAGGGGGAAACTACGAGCAGTACTTC. It specifies CASSLGPGGNYEQYF.

The CDR3 DNA reads TGTGCCATCCCTACTCCACCCTTGCCAAACTATGGCTACACCTTC. Encoded protein: CAIPTPPLPNYGYTF. The chain carries TRBV7-9 and TRBJ1-2; no clear D. The CDR3 covers 15 residues. V lost 10 bases to trimming and J lost 2 bases, with 20 bases between them. From germline, CDR1 is SEHNR and CDR2 FQNEAQ (reference sequence).

The chain links TRBV29-1 to TRBJ2-7, with D perhaps TRBD2 (5 bases). The CDR3 extends over 12 amino acids. Germline CDR1 and CDR2: SQVTM and ANQGSEA. Trimming cost V 3 bases and J 5 bases, with 11 bases left between them. CDR3 bases: TGCAGCGTTGAGGGTCTAGCCAACGAGCAGTACTTC. This translates into CSVEGLANEQYF.

J is TRBJ2-6 and V is TRBV13, with TRBD2 identical over 14 bases. Germline CDR1 reads PRHDT; CDR2 reads FYEKMQ (reference sequence). The V segment lost 5 bases and the J segment 2 bases; nucleotides outside the gene matches: 11. This CDR3 spans 20 amino acids. The CDR3 region has the DNA TGTGCCAGCAGCCCTATCAGACTAGCGGGAGGGCCTACTGGGGCCAACGTCCTGACTTTC. It is translated as CASSPIRLAGGPTGANVLTF.

This chain uses TRBV11-2 with TRBJ1-1; D gene uncertain. The V end lost 6 bases, the J end lost 4 bases, and 6 bases lay between the germline ends. The CDR3 totals 11 residues. From germline, CDR1 is SGHAT and CDR2 FQNNGV. CDR3 DNA: TGTGCCAGCAGTTTCCTCACTGAAGCTTTCTTT. Protein sequence: CASSFLTEAFF.